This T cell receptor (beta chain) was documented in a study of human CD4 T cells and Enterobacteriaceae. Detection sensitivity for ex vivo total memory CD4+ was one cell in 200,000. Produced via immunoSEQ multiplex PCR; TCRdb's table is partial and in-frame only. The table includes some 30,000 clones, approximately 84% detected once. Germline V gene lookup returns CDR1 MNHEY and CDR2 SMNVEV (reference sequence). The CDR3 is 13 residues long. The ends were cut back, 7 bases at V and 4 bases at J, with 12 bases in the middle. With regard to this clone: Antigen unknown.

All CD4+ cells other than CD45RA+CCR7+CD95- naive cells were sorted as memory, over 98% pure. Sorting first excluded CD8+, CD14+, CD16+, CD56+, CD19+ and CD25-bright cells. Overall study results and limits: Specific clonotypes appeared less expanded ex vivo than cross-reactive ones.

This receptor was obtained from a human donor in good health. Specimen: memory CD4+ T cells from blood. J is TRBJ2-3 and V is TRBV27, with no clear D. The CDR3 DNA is TGTGCCAGCAAACCCGACGTGTCAGATACGCAGTATTTT. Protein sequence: CASKPDVSDTQYF.